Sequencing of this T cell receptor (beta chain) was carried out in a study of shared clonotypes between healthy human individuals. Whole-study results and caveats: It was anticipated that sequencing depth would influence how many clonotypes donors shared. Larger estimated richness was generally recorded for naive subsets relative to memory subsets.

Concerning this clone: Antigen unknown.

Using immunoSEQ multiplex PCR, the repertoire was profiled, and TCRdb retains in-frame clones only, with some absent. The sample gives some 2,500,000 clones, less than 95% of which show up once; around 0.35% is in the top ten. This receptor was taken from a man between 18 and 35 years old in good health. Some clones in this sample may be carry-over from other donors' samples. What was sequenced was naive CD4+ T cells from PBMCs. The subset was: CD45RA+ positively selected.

CDR3 in DNA: TGTGCCAGCAGTTTACCCCAGGCCCGCGAAAAACTGTTTTTT. This translates into CASSLPQAREKLFF. The chain combines TRBV28 with TRBJ1-4; D call uncertain. Per the germline V gene, CDR1 is MDHEN and CDR2 is SYDVKM. Trimming shortened V by 2 bases and J by 8 bases, and 12 bases separated the two germline ends. The CDR3 loop spans 14 amino acids.